The 19 T cell receptor beta chains below were found in one sample sequenced in a study of blood T cells in healthy people across ages. Using a J-beta primer mix together with a sample-barcoded 5' primer, a second PCR was run for roughly 7 to 12 cycles. MiXCR, run by TCRdb on the 5' RACE reads, gives a single entry per CDR3 protein. The table shows 600,000 to 800,000 distinct CDR3 sequences, with around 50% occurring only once. The sequenced sample was blood. These TCRs come from a woman aged 80 or over in good health.

In regard to this clonotype: Given a much more abundant clone one base away, this may be a read error. The chain is built from TRBV20-1 and TRBJ2-3; D is unresolved. The CDR3 sequence is 13 residues long. Germline V gene data show CDR1 as DFQATT and CDR2 as SNEGSKA (reference sequence). The chain's CDR3 is CSAFPVGTDMQYF. The DNA for the CDR3 is TGCAGTGCTTTCCCTGTAGGAACAGATATGCAGTATTTT.

V usage is TRBV20-1 and J usage is TRBJ2-6; D uncertain. The V gene's germline CDR1 is DFQATT and CDR2 SNEGSKA (reference sequence). This CDR3 region has 15 residues. With 6 bases removed from V and 0 bases from J, the gap between germline ends came to 12 bases. CDR3: CSAGIYHSGANVLTF. As DNA, the CDR3 is TGCAGTGCGGGGATCTACCACTCTGGGGCCAACGTCCTGACTTTC.

Concerning this clonotype: Germline and junction disagree at one end, which may indicate a read error. The chain joins TRBV12-3 or TRBV12-4 to TRBJ1-2; unclear D gene. This CDR3 is 12 amino acids long. The CDR3 loop is CAGSDGTLGYTF. For the CDR3, the DNA is TGTGCCGGCAGTGACGGAACACTTGGCTACACCTTC.

The chain links TRBV5-1 to TRBJ1-5; a weak D match, TRBD1 (6 bases). The CDR3 covers 17 residues. V lost 0 bases and J lost 0, with 13 bases in between. Germline V gives CDR1 SGHRS, CDR2 YFSETQ. CDR3 DNA: TGCGCCAGCAGCTTGGTCCCGGACAGCCTTAGCAATCAGCCCCAGCATTTT. This encodes CASSLVPDSLSNQPQHF.

This clonotype was seen a few times. The J gene is TRBJ1-2, the V gene TRBV11-2; possibly TRBD1 for D (6 bases). V was clipped by 4 bases and J by 8 bases, with 23 bases between them. Germline CDR1 reads SGHAT; CDR2 reads FQNNGV. This CDR3 has 16 residues. The CDR3 here is CASSSSGTTSGWGYTF. The CDR3 DNA reads as TGTGCCAGCAGCTCCTCCGGGACAACGTCTGGGTGGGGCTACACCTTC.

The rearrangement links TRBV12-3 or TRBV12-4 to TRBJ2-3; unclear D gene. This CDR3 comprises 14 residues. V was clipped by 8 bases and J by 2 bases, with 14 bases between them. As DNA, the CDR3 is TGTGCCAGCTGCAACATGTTGCCCACAGATACGCAGTATTTT. Residues: CASCNMLPTDTQYF.

The chain links TRBV12-3 or TRBV12-4 to TRBJ1-5; D gene uncertain. The length of the CDR3 is 14 residues. Trimming stripped 3 bases from V and 5 bases from J, with 11 bases between. Written as DNA, the CDR3 is TGTGCCAGCAGTTTGGGAGGGTCGGATCAGCCCCAGCATTTT. Translated: CASSLGGSDQPQHF.

The chain recombines TRBV2 with TRBJ2-2, with 7 bases matching TRBD1. CDR3 length: 15 amino acids. Germline V gene data show CDR1 as SNHLY and CDR2 as FYNNEI. The ends lost 6 bases at V and 4 bases at J; junction bases unmatched: 8. CDR3 in DNA: TGTGCCAGCAGCCGAAGGGGGCGCGGCACCGGGGAGCTGTTTTTT. Translated, it gives CASSRRGRGTGELFF.

The sample holds a few counts of this clonotype. The J gene is TRBJ2-4, the V gene TRBV16, with TRBD2 matching over 7 bases. The CDR3 is 14 amino acids. CDR1 KGHSY and CDR2 FQNENV come from the germline V gene. V lost 2 bases, J lost 9 bases, and 7 bases stayed unmatched. CDR3: CASSQAGVNVIQYF. CDR3 sequence (DNA): TGTGCCAGCAGCCAAGCGGGGGTCAATGTCATTCAGTACTTC.

This clonotype was counted many times. The rearrangement joins TRBV28 to TRBJ2-7; 9 bases fit TRBD2. After removal of 5 bases from V and 4 bases from J, the junction contained 9 bases not matched to a gene. Germline CDR1 reads MDHEN; CDR2 reads SYDVKM. This CDR3 comprises 15 residues. DNA for the CDR3: TGTGCCAGCAGTGAGCCCCTAGCGGGGCGATACGAGCAGTACTTC. Translated, it gives CASSEPLAGRYEQYF.

On this clonotype: This clone may be a read error of a much larger clone one base away. Here the CDR3 DNA reads TGTGCCTGGGTGACTAGCGGGAGTCTCTACGAGCAGTACTTC. This translates into CAWVTSGSLYEQYF. The rearrangement uses TRBV30 and TRBJ2-7; the match to TRBD2 covers 12 bases. CDR1 GTSNPN and CDR2 SVGIG come from the germline V gene (reference sequence). This CDR3 comprises 14 residues. Unmatched junction bases numbered 5, after V lost 5 bases and J lost 3 bases.

This clonotype has at least ten counts. The rearrangement links TRBV20-1 to TRBJ1-5; D is perhaps TRBD1 (5 bases). This CDR3 has 16 residues. Trimming took 6 bases from V and 3 from J, leaving 21 bases between them. Germline lookup yields CDR1 DFQATT and CDR2 SNEGSKA (reference sequence). CDR3: CSASLPGQWSNQPQHF. The CDR3 bases are TGCAGTGCGTCGCTCCCAGGACAATGGTCCAATCAGCCCCAGCATTTT.

In this sample, this clonotype turned up a few times. This may be a read error: a much more frequent sequence differs by one nucleotide. This rearrangement joins TRBV20-1 to TRBJ2-7; TRBD2 aligns across 15 bases. The germline V gene encodes CDR1 DFQATT and CDR2 SNEGSKA (reference sequence). J lost 7 bases, V lost 3 bases, and 10 bases had no gene match. CDR3 length: 16 amino acids. In DNA form, the CDR3 reads TGCAGTGCTAGGGGGACTAGCGGGGGGCGTTACAATGAGCAGTACTTC. Protein sequence: CSARGTSGGRYNEQYF.

V usage is TRBV5-6 and J usage is TRBJ1-2; a weak D match, TRBD1 (6 bases). The CDR3 contains 13 residues. Germline CDR1 SGHDT, CDR2 YYEEEE. Trimming pared 7 bases from V and 7 bases from J, leaving 17 bases between. CDR3 coding DNA: TGTGCCAGCCTTGCAGGGGTATTAGGTGGCTACACCTTC. It is translated as CASLAGVLGGYTF.

In the case of this clonotype: A much larger clone sits a single nucleotide away, making a read error possible. The chain uses TRBV4-1 and TRBJ2-7; the D gene is possibly TRBD2 (6 bases). Per germline, CDR1 MGHRA and CDR2 YSYEKL. The V end was cut by 1 base, the J end by 2 bases, with 12 bases between. This CDR3 has 15 residues. The DNA for the CDR3 is TGCGCCAGCAGCCAAGCCGGGGGTGGACCCTACGAGCAGTACTTC. It codes for CASSQAGGGPYEQYF.

This clonotype was counted once. This may come from a read error, since a much larger clone is one base off. This chain links TRBV29-1 with TRBJ2-1, with 8 positions matching TRBD2. The CDR3 has 15 residues. V shed 4 bases, J shed 7 bases, and the junction held 12 bases outside the gene matches. Per germline, CDR1 SQVTM and CDR2 ANQGSEA. The CDR3 spells CSVGRGTSRRNEQFF. Here the CDR3 DNA reads TGCAGCGTTGGAAGGGGGACTAGTCGCCGGAATGAGCAGTTCTTC.

This clonotype was picked up many times. The V and J genes are TRBV6-2 or TRBV6-3 and TRBJ2-7; D not certain. From germline, CDR1 is MNHEY and CDR2 SVGEGT. The CDR3 extends over 11 amino acids. Trimming removed 1 base from V and 3 bases from J, with 1 base in between. CDR3 loop: CASSYFYEQYF. The CDR3 nucleotides read TGTGCCAGCAGTTACTTCTACGAGCAGTACTTC.

This rearrangement joins TRBV12-5 to TRBJ1-2; D may be TRBD1 (6 bases). The CDR3 is 12 residues long. Deletions cut 2 bases from V and 5 bases from J, with 6 bases between. The germline V gene has CDR1 LGHNT and CDR2 FRNRAP. The CDR3 region has the DNA TGTGCTAGTGGTTTGACAGGGTATGGCTACACCTTC. This encodes CASGLTGYGYTF.

For this clonotype: Possible read error: a much larger clone is one base away. The chain carries TRBV6-6 and TRBJ2-3; D unclear. The V end was cut by 6 bases, the J end by 2 bases, with 9 bases between. The CDR3 consists of 13 residues. Looked up from germline, CDR1 is MNHNY and CDR2 is SVGAGI (reference sequence). CDR3 protein: CASSRAPTDTQYF. CDR3 nucleotides: TGTGCCAGCAGCCGGGCCCCCACAGATACGCAGTATTTT.